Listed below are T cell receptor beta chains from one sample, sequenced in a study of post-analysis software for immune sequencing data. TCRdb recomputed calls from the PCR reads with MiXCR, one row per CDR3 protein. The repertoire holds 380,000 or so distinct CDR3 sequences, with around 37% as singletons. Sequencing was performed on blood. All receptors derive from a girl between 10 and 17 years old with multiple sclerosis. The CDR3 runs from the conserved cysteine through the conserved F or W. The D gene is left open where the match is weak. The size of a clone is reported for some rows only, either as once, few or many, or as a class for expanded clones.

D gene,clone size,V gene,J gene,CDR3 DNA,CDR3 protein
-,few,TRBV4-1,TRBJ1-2,TGCGCCAGCAGCCCCCTCGAGGGTACGGCGCACTATGGCTACACCTTC,CASSPLEGTAHYGYTF
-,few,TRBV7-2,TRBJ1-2,TGTGCCAGCAGCCCGTTTGGACCCCGAAATGGCTACACCTTC,CASSPFGPRNGYTF
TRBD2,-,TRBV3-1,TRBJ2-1,TGTGCCAGCAGCCTTTCTAGCGGGGCGGCTGTTTTTAGGTGGGATGAGCAGTTCTTC,CASSLSSGAAVFRWDEQFF
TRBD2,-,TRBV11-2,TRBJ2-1,TGTGCCAGCAGCTCCAATAGCGGGGCCTACAATGAGCAGTTCTTC,CASSSNSGAYNEQFF
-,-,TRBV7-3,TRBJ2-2,TGTGCCAGCAGCTTAAGCCTAGGAGGCCCCGGGGAGCTGTTTTTT,CASSLSLGGPGELFF
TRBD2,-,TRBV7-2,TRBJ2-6,TGTGCCAGCAGCTTCGCTAGCGGGAGTAGGGCTGGGGCCAACGTCCTGACTTTC,CASSFASGSRAGANVLTF
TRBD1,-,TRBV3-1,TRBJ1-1,TGTGCCAGCAGAGAATCTGCGAGACAGGGGATAGCTTTCTTT,CASRESARQGIAFF
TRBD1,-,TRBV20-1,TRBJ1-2,TGCAGTGCTAGAGGTCCGACAGGGGGCAGCTATGGCTACACCTTC,CSARGPTGGSYGYTF
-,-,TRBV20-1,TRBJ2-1,TGCAGTGCTACTCACGGGGACTTCTCCTACAATGAGCAGTTCTTC,CSATHGDFSYNEQFF
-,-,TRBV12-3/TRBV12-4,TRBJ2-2,TGTGCCAGCAGTTTAACCGGGGGGCCACCCGGGGAGCTGTTTTTT,CASSLTGGPPGELFF
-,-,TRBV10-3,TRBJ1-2,TGTGCCATCAGTGAGTTGGAGTCCGACAGTGGCTACACCTTC,CAISELESDSGYTF
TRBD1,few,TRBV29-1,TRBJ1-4,TGCAGCGCCGGACAGGGGAATGAAAAACTGTTTTTT,CSAGQGNEKLFF
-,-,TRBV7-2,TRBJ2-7,TGTGCCAGCACTCTAAGACCCAGCTCCTACGAGCAGTACTTC,CASTLRPSSYEQYF
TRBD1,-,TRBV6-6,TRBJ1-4,TGTGCCAGCAGTTCCGGGACAGGGGGCACTAATGAAAAACTGTTTTTT,CASSSGTGGTNEKLFF
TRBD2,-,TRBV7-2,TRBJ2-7,TGTGCCAGCAGCTTACCGGGACTAGCGGGGCAAATAGGGCAGTACTTC,CASSLPGLAGQIGQYF
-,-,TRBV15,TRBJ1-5,TGTGCCACCACCTTAGGAGGAATGAGCAATCAGCCCCAGCATTTT,CATTLGGMSNQPQHF
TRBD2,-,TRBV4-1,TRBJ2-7,TGCGCCAGCAGCCAAGGTCGGGGGGACGGAATGGAGCAGTACTTC,CASSQGRGDGMEQYF